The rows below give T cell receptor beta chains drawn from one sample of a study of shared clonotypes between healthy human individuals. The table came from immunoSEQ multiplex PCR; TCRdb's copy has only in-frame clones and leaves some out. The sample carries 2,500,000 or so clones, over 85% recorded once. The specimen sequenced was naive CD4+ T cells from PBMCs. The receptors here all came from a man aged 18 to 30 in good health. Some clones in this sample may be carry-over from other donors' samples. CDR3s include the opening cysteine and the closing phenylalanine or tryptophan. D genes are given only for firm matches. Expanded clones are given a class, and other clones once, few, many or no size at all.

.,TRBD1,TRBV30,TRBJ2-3,TGTGCCTGGAGTAGGGCAGGGGGTAGCACAGATACGCAGTATTTT,CAWSRAGGSTDTQYF
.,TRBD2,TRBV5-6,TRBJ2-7,TGTGCCAGCAGCCCGAGGGGGACTAGCGGCTACGAGCAGTACTTC,CASSPRGTSGYEQYF
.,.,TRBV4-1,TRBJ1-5,TGCGCCAGCAGCCAAGGCGGGTACAATCAGCCCCAGCATTTT,CASSQGGYNQPQHF
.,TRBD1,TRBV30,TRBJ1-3,TGTGCCTGGAGCGGGACAGGGAAAGGAAACACCATATATTTT,CAWSGTGKGNTIYF
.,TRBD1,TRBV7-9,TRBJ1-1,TGTGCCAGCAGCTTATCTTCAGGGGGGAACACTGAAGCTTTCTTT,CASSLSSGGNTEAFF
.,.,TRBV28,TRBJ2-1,TGTGCCAGCAGTCCCCGACCCAAAAACAATGAGCAGTTCTTC,CASSPRPKNNEQFF
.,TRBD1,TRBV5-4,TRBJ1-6,TGTGCCAGCAGCCCGAAGGGGACAGGCTCCTATAATTCACCCCTCCACTTT,CASSPKGTGSYNSPLHF
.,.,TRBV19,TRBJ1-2,TGTGCCAGTAGTACGGCAGGGAACTATGGCTACACCTTC,CASSTAGNYGYTF
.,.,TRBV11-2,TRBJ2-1,TGTGCCAGCAGCCTGGGGGGAGGCTCCTACAATGAGCAGTTCTTC,CASSLGGGSYNEQFF
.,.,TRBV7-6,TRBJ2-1,TGTGCCAGCAGCTTAGAGGGATCCCCGGCGGAGCAGTTCTTC,CASSLEGSPAEQFF
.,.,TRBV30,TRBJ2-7,TGTGCCTGGGACCCCGGGCTTACCTACGAGCAGTACTTC,CAWDPGLTYEQYF
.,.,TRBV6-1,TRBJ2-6,TGTGCCAGCAGTGCGCCGGGGGACGGGGCCAACGTCCTGACTTTC,CASSAPGDGANVLTF
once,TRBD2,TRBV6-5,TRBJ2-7,TGTGCCAGCAGTGCGACTAGCCAGAGCTCCTACGAGCAGTACTTC,CASSATSQSSYEQYF
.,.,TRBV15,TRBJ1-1,TGTGCCACCAGCAGGGGCACTGAAGCTTTCTTT,CATSRGTEAFF
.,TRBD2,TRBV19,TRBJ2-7,TGTGCCAGTAGTATTGAACTAGCGGGCTACGAGCAGTACTTC,CASSIELAGYEQYF
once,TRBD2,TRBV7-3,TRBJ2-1,TGTGCCAGCAGCTCGACTAGCGGGAGTTACAATGAGCAGTTCTTC,CASSSTSGSYNEQFF
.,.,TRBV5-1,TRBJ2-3,TGCGCCAGCAGTTCGGAGGGCGAGGATACGCAGTATTTT,CASSSEGEDTQYF
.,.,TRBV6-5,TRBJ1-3,TGTGCCAGCAGTTACAACAGGGTGGTGGACACCATATATTTT,CASSYNRVVDTIYF
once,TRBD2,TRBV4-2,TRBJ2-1,TGTGCCAGCAGCCTTCCCTCTAGCGGTAGCTCCTACAATGAGCAGTTCTTC,CASSLPSSGSSYNEQFF
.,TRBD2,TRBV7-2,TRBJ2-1,TGTGCCAGCAGCTTAGCATATAGCGGGGGTTACAATGAGCAGTTCTTC,CASSLAYSGGYNEQFF